This T cell receptor (beta chain) appears in the sequencing data of a study of OX40 agonist ivuxolimab in advanced cancers. On the study more broadly: Head and neck, renal cell, melanoma or hepatocellular carcinoma were the cancers that dose-escalation patients had.

A remark on this clone: The antigen remains undetermined.

In germline, CDR1 is MNHEY, CDR2 SMNVEV (reference sequence). This CDR3 comprises 17 residues. With V trimmed by 1 base and J by 4 bases, 7 bases remained unmatched. Notes on the study in general: The antigens recognized by the expanded peripheral T cells, that is their antigen specificity, were not determined. Expanded clones were, on average, more numerous in CD8+ T cells than in CD4+.

With autoimmune disease history or systemic immunosuppression, patients were excluded. Only in-frame clones appear in the TCRdb table, and some are missing; sequencing was by immunoSEQ multiplex PCR. The table lists tens of thousands of clones, approximately 86% of them singletons. The chain uses TRBV27 and TRBJ2-1; TRBD2 matches at 10 bases. Sequences were derived from CD4+ or CD8+ T cells sorted from blood, sampled in a trial of the OX40 agonist ivuxolimab. The clonotype was recovered from an adult with an advanced solid tumor such as melanoma, head and neck, liver or kidney cancer. CDR3 DNA sequence: TGTGCCAGCAGTTTATTCGCTAGCGGGGGTGTGTACAATGAGCAGTTCTTC. Translation: CASSLFASGGVYNEQFF.